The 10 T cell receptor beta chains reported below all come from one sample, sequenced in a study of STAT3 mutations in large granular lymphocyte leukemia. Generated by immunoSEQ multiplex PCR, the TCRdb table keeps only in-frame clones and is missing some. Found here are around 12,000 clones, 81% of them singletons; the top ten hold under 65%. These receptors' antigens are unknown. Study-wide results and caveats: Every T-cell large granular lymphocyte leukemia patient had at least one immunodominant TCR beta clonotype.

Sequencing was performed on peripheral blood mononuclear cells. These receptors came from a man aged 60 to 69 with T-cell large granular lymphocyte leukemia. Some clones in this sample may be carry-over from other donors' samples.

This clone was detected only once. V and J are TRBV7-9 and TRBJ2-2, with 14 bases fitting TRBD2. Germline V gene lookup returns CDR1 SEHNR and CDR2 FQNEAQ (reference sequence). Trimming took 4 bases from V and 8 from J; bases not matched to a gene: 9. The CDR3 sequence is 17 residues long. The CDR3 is CASSYTGTSGSEGELFF. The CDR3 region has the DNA TGTGCCAGCAGCTATACCGGGACTAGCGGGAGCGAGGGGGAGCTGTTTTTT.

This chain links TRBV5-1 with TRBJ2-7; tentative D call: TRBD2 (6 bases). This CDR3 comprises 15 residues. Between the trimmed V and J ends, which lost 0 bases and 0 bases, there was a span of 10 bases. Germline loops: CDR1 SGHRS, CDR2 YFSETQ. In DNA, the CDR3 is TGCGCCAGCAGCTTGGAATGGGGGGTCTCCTACGAGCAGTACTTC. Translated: CASSLEWGVSYEQYF.

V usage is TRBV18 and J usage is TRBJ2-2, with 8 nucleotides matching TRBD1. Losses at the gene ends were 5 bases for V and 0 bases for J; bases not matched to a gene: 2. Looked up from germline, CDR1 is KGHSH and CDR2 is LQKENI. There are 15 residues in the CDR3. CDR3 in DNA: TGTGCCAGCTCAAGACAGGGGTCGAACACCGGGGAGCTGTTTTTT. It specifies CASSRQGSNTGELFF.

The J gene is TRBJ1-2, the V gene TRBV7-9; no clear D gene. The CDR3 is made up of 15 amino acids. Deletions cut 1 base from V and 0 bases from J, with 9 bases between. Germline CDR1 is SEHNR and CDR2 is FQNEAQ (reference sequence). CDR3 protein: CASSLDEGTNYGYTF. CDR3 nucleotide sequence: TGTGCCAGCAGCTTAGATGAGGGAACTAACTATGGCTACACCTTC.

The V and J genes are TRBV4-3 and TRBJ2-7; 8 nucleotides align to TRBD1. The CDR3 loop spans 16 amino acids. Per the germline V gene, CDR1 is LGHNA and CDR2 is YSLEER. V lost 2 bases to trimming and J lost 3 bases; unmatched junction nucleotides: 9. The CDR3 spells CASSQNLAGGVYEQYF. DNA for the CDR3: TGCGCCAGCAGCCAAAACCTGGCAGGGGGCGTCTACGAGCAGTACTTC.

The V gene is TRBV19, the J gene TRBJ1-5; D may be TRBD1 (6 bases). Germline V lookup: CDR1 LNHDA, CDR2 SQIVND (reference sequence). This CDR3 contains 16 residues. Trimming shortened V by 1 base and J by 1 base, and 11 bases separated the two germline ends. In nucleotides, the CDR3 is TGTGCCAGTAGTATAGGGAGGGGGAGCAGCAATCAGCCCCAGCATTTT. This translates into CASSIGRGSSNQPQHF.

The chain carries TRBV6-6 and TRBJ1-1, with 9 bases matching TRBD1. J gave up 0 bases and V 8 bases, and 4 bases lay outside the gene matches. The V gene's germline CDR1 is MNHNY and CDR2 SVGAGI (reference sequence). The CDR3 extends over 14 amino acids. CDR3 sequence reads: CASGQGWMNTEAFF. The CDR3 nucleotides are TGTGCCAGCGGACAGGGGTGGATGAACACTGAAGCTTTCTTT.

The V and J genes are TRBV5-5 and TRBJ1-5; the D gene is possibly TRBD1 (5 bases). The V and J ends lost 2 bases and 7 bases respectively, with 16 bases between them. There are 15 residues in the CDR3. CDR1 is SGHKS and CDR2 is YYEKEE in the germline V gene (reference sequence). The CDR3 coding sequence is TGTGCCAGCAGCTTAGGTACGGGGCTCGGGCAGCCCCAGCATTTT. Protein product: CASSLGTGLGQPQHF.

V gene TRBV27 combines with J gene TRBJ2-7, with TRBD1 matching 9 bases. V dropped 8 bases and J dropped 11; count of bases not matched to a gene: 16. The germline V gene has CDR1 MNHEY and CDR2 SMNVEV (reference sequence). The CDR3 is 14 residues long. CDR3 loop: CASSPGTGRRGKYF. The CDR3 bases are TGTGCCAGCTCTCCCGGGACAGGGCGTCGGGGGAAGTACTTC.

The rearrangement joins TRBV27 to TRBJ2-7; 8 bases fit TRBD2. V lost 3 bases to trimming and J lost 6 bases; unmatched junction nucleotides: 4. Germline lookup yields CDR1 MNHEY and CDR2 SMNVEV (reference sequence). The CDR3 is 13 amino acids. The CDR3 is CASSFPGGPEQYF. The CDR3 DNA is TGTGCCAGCAGTTTTCCGGGAGGGCCCGAGCAGTACTTC.